The sequence of this TCR beta chain was determined in a study of T-cell reconstitution after alpha-beta-depleted transplantation in children. Notes on the study in general: After one year, T-cell counts and TCRbeta diversity mostly came from new T cells.

CDR3 length: 13 amino acids. Germline V gene data show CDR1 as LNHNV and CDR2 as YYDKDF (reference sequence). The junction had 6 bases not matched to a gene; V was cut back by 10 bases and J by 8 bases. With respect to this clonotype: What it binds is not known.

A TCRbeta library incorporating unique molecular identifiers was prepared. TCRdb independently ran MiXCR on the PCR reads; one entry per CDR3 protein. The sample includes 250,000 to 300,000 distinct CDR3 sequences, roughly a tenth of them seen just once. This sequence joins TRBV15 and TRBJ2-1; 12 bases are shared with TRBD2. Specimen: PBMCs, collected before TCRalphabeta/CD19-depleted stem cell transplant. The receptor comes from a boy in the first two years of life with acute myeloid leukemia, due to receive a stem cell transplant. The CDR3 here is CAIGLAGPYEQFF. Here the CDR3 DNA reads TGTGCCATAGGACTAGCGGGGCCCTATGAGCAGTTCTTC.